This entry lists 19 T cell receptor beta chains sequenced from one sample in a study of blood T cell repertoires in COVID-19. Using immunoSEQ multiplex PCR, the repertoire was profiled, and TCRdb retains in-frame clones only, with some absent. The sample comprises about 200,000 clones, roughly 90% of which are singletons, and 2% to 2.5% rests with the top ten. Sample: peripheral blood. The origin of the receptors is a woman aged 45-65 years with acute or convalescent COVID-19.

J is TRBJ2-5 and V is TRBV6-5; 7 positions agree with TRBD1. The CDR3 consists of 16 residues. Germline CDR1 and CDR2: MNHEY and SVGAGI. The V and J ends lost 0 bases and 2 bases, in that order; junction bases with no gene match: 6. CDR3 loop: CASSYSKWGQQETQYF. The CDR3 DNA follows: TGTGCCAGCAGTTACTCGAAGTGGGGACAGCAAGAGACCCAGTACTTC.

The genes are TRBV13 and TRBJ2-7; TRBD1 aligns across 8 bases. Per germline, CDR1 PRHDT and CDR2 FYEKMQ (reference sequence). The ends lost 5 bases at V and 2 bases at J; junction bases unmatched: 5. The CDR3 length is 14 residues. This CDR3 reads CASSTRTGPYEQYF. The CDR3 bases are TGTGCCAGCAGCACTCGGACAGGGCCCTACGAGCAGTACTTC.

There are a few counts of this clone. V gene TRBV6-6 combines with J gene TRBJ1-5, with 8 bases aligning to TRBD1. CDR3 length: 14 residues. Germline values: CDR1 MNHNY, CDR2 SVGAGI (reference sequence). Losses at the gene ends were 7 bases for V and 3 bases for J; bases not matched to a gene: 5. The CDR3 loop reads CASNAQGANQPQHF. For the CDR3, the DNA is TGTGCCAGCAACGCCCAGGGGGCCAATCAGCCCCAGCATTTT.

In the case of this clone: Other DNA sequences of this sample code for an identical CDR3. V is TRBV19 and J is TRBJ2-5; the match to TRBD1 covers 12 bases. The CDR3 consists of 14 residues. Unmatched junction bases numbered 3, after V lost 5 bases and J lost 5 bases. Germline CDR1 and CDR2: LNHDA and SQIVND (reference sequence). CDR3 bases: TGTGCCAGTAGTTTCGGGACAGGGGGCGAGACCCAGTACTTC. Protein: CASSFGTGGETQYF.

This CDR3 reads CSASLAEGYEQYF. In nucleotides, the CDR3 is TGCAGTGCTAGTTTAGCGGAGGGGTACGAGCAGTACTTC. The chain recombines TRBV20-1 with TRBJ2-7, with D possibly matching TRBD2 (6 bases). CDR3 size: 13 residues. CDR1 and CDR2 (germline): DFQATT, SNEGSKA (reference sequence). V was cut by 3 bases and J by 4 bases, with 13 bases left in between.

The rearrangement links TRBV25-1 to TRBJ2-1; the D is unclear. Germline values: CDR1 MGHDK, CDR2 SYGVNS. V gave up 4 bases and J gave up 2 bases, with 15 bases separating them. This CDR3 region has 16 residues. The CDR3 sequence is CASSVALVSTYNEQFF. As DNA, the CDR3 is TGTGCCAGCAGTGTCGCTCTAGTTAGCACCTACAATGAGCAGTTCTTC. Full variable domain (rest looked up from reference TRBV25-1 and TRBJ2-1): EADIYQTPRYLVIGTGKKITLECSQTMGHDKMYWYQQDPGMELHLIHYSYGVNSTEKGDLSSESTVSRIRTEHFPLTLESARPSHTSQYLCASSVALVSTYNEQFFGPGTRLTVL.

DNA for the CDR3: TGCGCCAGCAGCCAAGTTCCGGTTTACGAGCAGTACTTC. This sequence encodes CASSQVPVYEQYF. This chain connects TRBV4-1 to TRBJ2-7; unclear D gene. The CDR3 sequence is 13 residues long. From germline, CDR1 is MGHRA and CDR2 YSYEKL. Trimming stripped 1 base from V and 4 bases from J, with 8 bases between.

J is TRBJ2-2 and V is TRBV18; 8 nucleotides match TRBD1. The V and J ends lost 6 bases and 0 bases, in that order; junction bases with no gene match: 6. The CDR3 loop spans 16 amino acids. In germline, CDR1 is KGHSH, CDR2 LQKENI. The CDR3 loop is CASSGRTGPNTGELFF. The CDR3 DNA reads as TGTGCCAGCTCGGGTAGGACAGGGCCGAACACCGGGGAGCTGTTTTTT.

The chain recombines TRBV4-1 with TRBJ2-3; 9 bases map to TRBD2. This CDR3 has 17 residues. With 0 bases clipped from V and 5 bases from J, the junction kept 9 bases outside the gene matches. From germline, CDR1 is MGHRA and CDR2 YSYEKL. Here the CDR3 reads CASSQERRGGPKDTQYF. The DNA of the CDR3 is TGCGCCAGCAGCCAAGAGCGGCGGGGGGGGCCCAAAGATACGCAGTATTTT.

This rearrangement joins TRBV7-9 to TRBJ2-2; D is undetermined. CDR3 length equals 11 residues. Germline lookup yields CDR1 SEHNR and CDR2 FQNEAQ (reference sequence). V was pared by 7 bases and J by 7 bases, with 7 bases between. CDR3 in amino acids: CASTRDGELFF. CDR3 in DNA: TGTGCCAGCACCCGAGACGGGGAGCTGTTTTTT.

The chain recombines TRBV19 with TRBJ1-6; D ambiguous. CDR3 length: 13 amino acids. Looked up from germline, CDR1 is LNHDA and CDR2 is SQIVND (reference sequence). The V and J ends lost 6 bases and 12 bases respectively, with 15 bases between them. Written as DNA, the CDR3 is TGTGCCAGTAGAGAAGATCGGGAACAACCCCTCCACTTT. Its protein product is CASREDREQPLHF.

The CDR3 DNA reads TGTGCCAGCAGCTTAAGCGGGTACTCTGGAAACACCATATATTTT. Translating it yields CASSLSGYSGNTIYF. The chain employs TRBV5-6 and TRBJ1-3, with no clear D. With 2 bases removed from V and 0 bases from J, the gap between germline ends came to 9 bases. The CDR3 extends over 15 amino acids. From germline, CDR1 is SGHDT and CDR2 YYEEEE.

In this sample, this clone turned up once. The chain employs TRBV15 and TRBJ2-3; 8 bases match TRBD2. The CDR3 has 18 residues. V was pared by 2 bases and J by 2 bases, with 12 bases of the junction left unmatched. Germline V gene data show CDR1 as LNHNV and CDR2 as YYDKDF (reference sequence). The CDR3 loop is CATSRYPGLGSHTDTQYF. Written as DNA, the CDR3 is TGTGCCACCAGCAGATACCCGGGACTAGGGAGTCACACAGATACGCAGTATTTT.

This clone appeared a single time. The V and J genes are TRBV7-9 and TRBJ1-5; weak D call: TRBD1 (5 bases). V was shortened by 3 bases and J by 4 bases, with 10 bases between the two germline ends. This CDR3 is built from 14 residues. Germline CDR1 and CDR2: SEHNR and FQNEAQ (reference sequence). The CDR3 DNA reads as TGTGCCAGCAGCTTGGGGGGGTGGAATCAGCCCCAGCATTTT. Amino acids: CASSLGGWNQPQHF. Together with reference TRBV7-9 and TRBJ1-5, the CDR3 gives the full variable domain: DTGVSQNPRHKITKRGQNVTFRCDPISEHNRLYWYRQTLGQGPEFLTYFQNEAQLEKSRLLSDRFSAERPKGSFSTLEIQRTEQGDSAMYLCASSLGGWNQPQHFGDGTRLSIL.

J is TRBJ2-1 and V is TRBV11-3, with D maybe TRBD1 (6 bases). Germline V gene lookup returns CDR1 SGHNT and CDR2 YENEEA. The CDR3 runs 11 residues. V was pared by 1 base and J by 12 bases, with 7 bases between. The DNA for the CDR3 is TGTGCCAGCAGCTTAGGGGGGCTGCAGTTCTTC. Protein product: CASSLGGLQFF. The whole variable domain, remainder taken from reference TRBV11-3 and TRBJ2-1, is EAGVVQSPRYKIIEKKQPVAFWCNPISGHNTLYWYLQNLGQGPELLIRYENEEAVDDSQLPKDRFSAERLKGVDSTLKIQPAELGDSAVYLCASSLGGLQFFGPGTRLTVL.

The chain recombines TRBV2 with TRBJ1-1; D unclear. V was pared by 4 bases and J by 6 bases, with 18 bases between. The germline V gene has CDR1 SNHLY and CDR2 FYNNEI. CDR3 length equals 15 residues. The chain's CDR3 is CASSVRPQAGSEAFF. The CDR3 nucleotides read TGTGCCAGCAGTGTTCGTCCCCAGGCCGGTTCTGAAGCTTTCTTT.

The chain carries TRBV9 and TRBJ2-1, with D hard to call. Germline CDR1 is SGDLS and CDR2 is YYNGEE. Trimming pared 3 bases from V and 4 bases from J, leaving 8 bases between. This CDR3 region has 13 residues. In DNA, the CDR3 is TGTGCCAGCAGCGGAGGCGTATACAATGAGCAGTTCTTC. Translated: CASSGGVYNEQFF.

The table lists this clone with a few counts. The chain has TRBV29-1 and TRBJ1-2; D gene ambiguous. The CDR3 sequence is 12 residues long. With 7 bases removed from V and 8 bases from J, the gap between germline ends came to 17 bases. The V gene's germline CDR1 is SQVTM and CDR2 ANQGSEA. CDR3 nucleotide sequence: TGCAGCGCGCCGGGCGGGGTACTGGGCTACACCTTC. Translated, it gives CSAPGGVLGYTF.

The rearrangement uses TRBV5-1 and TRBJ1-2; TRBD1 might be the D (5 bases). The V end was cut by 0 bases, the J end by 4 bases, with 10 bases between. Germline V CDR1 and CDR2: SGHRS, YFSETQ. The CDR3 extends over 14 amino acids. For the CDR3, the DNA is TGCGCCAGCAGCTTGGCCGACAGACCCTATGGCTACACCTTC. Amino acids: CASSLADRPYGYTF. Drawing the rest from reference TRBV5-1 and TRBJ1-2, the complete variable domain is KAGVTQTPRYLIKTRGQQVTLSCSPISGHRSVSWYQQTPGQGLQFLFEYFSETQRNKGNFPGRFSGRQFSNSRSEMNVSTLELGDSALYLCASSLADRPYGYTFGSGTRLTVV.